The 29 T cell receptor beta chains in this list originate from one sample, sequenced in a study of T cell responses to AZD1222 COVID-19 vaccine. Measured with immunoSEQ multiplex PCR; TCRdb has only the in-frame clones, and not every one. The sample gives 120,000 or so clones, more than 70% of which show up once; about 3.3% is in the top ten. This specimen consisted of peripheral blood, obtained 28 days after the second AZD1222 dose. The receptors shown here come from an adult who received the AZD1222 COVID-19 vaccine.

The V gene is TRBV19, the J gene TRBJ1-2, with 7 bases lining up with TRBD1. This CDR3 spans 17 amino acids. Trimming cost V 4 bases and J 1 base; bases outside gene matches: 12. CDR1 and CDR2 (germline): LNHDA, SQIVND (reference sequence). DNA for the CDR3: TGTGCCAGTAGTAAGGCACCCACAGGGGATTTTAACTATGGCTACACCTTC. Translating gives CASSKAPTGDFNYGYTF. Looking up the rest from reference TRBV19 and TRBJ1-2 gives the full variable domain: DGGITQSPKYLFRKEGQNVTLSCEQNLNHDAMYWYRQDPGQGLRLIYYSQIVNDFQKGDIAEGYSVSREKKESFPLTVTSAQKNPTAFYLCASSKAPTGDFNYGYTFGSGTRLTVV.

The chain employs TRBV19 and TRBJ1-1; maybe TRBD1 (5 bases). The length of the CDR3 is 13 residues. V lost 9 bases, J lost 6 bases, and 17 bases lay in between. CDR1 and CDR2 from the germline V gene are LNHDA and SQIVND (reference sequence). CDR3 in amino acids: CASNPRWGAEAFF. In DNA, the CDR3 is TGTGCCAGCAATCCGCGGTGGGGCGCTGAAGCTTTCTTT.

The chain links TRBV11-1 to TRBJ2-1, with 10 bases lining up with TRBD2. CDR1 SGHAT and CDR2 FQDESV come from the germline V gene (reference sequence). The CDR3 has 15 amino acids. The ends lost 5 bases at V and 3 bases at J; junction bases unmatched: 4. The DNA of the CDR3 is TGTGCCAGCAGCCGGACTAGCGGACTCTACAATGAGCAGTTCTTC. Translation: CASSRTSGLYNEQFF.

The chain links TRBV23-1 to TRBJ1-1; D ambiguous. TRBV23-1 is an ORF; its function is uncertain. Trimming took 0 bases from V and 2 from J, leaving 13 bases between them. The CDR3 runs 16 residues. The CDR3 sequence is CASSQSAAAINTEAFF. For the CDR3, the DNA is TGCGCCAGCAGTCAATCGGCGGCCGCGATAAACACTGAAGCTTTCTTT.

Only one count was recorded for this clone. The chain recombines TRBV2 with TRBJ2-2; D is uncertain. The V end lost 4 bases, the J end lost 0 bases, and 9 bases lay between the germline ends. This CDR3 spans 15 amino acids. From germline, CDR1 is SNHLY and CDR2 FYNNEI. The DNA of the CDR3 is TGTGCCAGCAGTGTTCACACATCGAACACCGGGGAGCTGTTTTTT. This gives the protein CASSVHTSNTGELFF.

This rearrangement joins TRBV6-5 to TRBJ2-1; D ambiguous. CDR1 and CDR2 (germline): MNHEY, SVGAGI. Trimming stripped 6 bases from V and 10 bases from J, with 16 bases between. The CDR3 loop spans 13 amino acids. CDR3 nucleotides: TGTGCCAGCAGCCTAGGGTCCTTGGGAGAGCAGTTCTTC. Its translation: CASSLGSLGEQFF.

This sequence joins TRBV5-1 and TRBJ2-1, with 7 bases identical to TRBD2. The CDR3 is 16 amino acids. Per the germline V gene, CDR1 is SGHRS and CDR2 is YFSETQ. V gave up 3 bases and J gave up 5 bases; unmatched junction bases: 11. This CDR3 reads CASSSRAGTVNNEQFF. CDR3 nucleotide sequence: TGCGCCAGCAGCTCCCGAGCGGGGACCGTCAACAATGAGCAGTTCTTC.

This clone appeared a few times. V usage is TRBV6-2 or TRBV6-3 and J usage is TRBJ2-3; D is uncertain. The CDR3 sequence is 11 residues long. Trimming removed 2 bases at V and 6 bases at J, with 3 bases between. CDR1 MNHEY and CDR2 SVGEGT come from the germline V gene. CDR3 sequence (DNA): TGTGCCAGCAGTTACCTCGATACGCAGTATTTT. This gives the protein CASSYLDTQYF.

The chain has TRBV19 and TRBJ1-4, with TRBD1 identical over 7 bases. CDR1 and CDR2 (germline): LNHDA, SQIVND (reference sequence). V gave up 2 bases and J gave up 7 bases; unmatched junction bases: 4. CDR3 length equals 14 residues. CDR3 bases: TGTGCCAGTAGTATAAGACAGGGTTCTGAAAAACTGTTTTTT. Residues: CASSIRQGSEKLFF.

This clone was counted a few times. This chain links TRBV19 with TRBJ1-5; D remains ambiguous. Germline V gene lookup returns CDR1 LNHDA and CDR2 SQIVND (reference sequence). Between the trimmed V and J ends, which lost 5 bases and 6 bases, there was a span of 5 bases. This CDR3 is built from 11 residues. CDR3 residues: CASSAGQPQHF. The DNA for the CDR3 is TGTGCCAGTAGTGCGGGTCAGCCCCAGCATTTT.

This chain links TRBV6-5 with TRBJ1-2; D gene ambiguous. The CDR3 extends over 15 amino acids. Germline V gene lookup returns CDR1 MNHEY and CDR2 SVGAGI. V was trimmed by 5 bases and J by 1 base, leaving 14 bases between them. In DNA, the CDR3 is TGTGCCAGCAGTCACCGGACGGCTATTAACTATGGCTACACCTTC. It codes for CASSHRTAINYGYTF.

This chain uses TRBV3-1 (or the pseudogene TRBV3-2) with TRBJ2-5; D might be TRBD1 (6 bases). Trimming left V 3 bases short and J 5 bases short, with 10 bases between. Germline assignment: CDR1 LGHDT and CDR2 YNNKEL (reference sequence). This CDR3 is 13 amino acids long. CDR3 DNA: TGTGCCAGCAGCCATCCAGGGGTGGAGACCCAGTACTTC. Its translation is CASSHPGVETQYF.

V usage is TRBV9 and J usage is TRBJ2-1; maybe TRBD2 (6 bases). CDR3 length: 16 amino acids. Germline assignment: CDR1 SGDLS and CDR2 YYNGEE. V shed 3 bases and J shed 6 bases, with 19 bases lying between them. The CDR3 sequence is CASSGIAAPPSNEQFF. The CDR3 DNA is TGTGCCAGCAGCGGGATAGCGGCCCCCCCTTCCAATGAGCAGTTCTTC.

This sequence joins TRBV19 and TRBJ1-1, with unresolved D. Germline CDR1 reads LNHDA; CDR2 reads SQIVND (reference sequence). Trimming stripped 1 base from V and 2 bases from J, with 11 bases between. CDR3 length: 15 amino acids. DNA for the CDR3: TGTGCCAGTAGTATAGTGCCAGGAACAAACACTGAAGCTTTCTTT. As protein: CASSIVPGTNTEAFF.

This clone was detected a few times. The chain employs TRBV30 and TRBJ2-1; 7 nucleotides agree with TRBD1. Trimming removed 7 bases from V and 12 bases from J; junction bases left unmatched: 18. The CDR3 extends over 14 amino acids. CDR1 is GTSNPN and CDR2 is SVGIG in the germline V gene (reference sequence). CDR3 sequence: CAFIRDSLMIGQFF. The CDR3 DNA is TGTGCCTTCATCCGGGACAGCCTAATGATAGGGCAGTTCTTC.

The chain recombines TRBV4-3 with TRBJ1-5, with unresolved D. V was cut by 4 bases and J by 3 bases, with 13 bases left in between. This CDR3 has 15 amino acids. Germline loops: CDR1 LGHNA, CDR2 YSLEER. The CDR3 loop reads CASSPWADYNQPQHF. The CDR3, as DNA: TGCGCCAGCAGCCCCTGGGCAGACTACAATCAGCCCCAGCATTTT.

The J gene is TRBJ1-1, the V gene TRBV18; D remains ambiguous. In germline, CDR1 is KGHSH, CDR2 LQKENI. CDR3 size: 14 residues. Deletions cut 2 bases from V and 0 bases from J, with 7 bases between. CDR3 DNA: TGTGCCAGCTCACCAAATTCCATGAACACTGAAGCTTTCTTT. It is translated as CASSPNSMNTEAFF. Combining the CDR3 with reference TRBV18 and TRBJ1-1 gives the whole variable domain NAGVMQNPRHLVRRRGQEARLRCSPMKGHSHVYWYRQLPEEGLKFMVYLQKENIIDESGMPKERFSAEFPKEGPSILRIQQVVRGDSAAYFCASSPNSMNTEAFFGQGTRLTVV.

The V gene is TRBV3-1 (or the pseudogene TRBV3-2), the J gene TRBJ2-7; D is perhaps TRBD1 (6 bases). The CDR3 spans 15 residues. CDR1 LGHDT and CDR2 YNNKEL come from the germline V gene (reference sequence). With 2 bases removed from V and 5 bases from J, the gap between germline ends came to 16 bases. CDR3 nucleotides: TGTGCCAGCAGCCAAACCTTACCGCAGGGGCACGAGCAGTACTTC. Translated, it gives CASSQTLPQGHEQYF.

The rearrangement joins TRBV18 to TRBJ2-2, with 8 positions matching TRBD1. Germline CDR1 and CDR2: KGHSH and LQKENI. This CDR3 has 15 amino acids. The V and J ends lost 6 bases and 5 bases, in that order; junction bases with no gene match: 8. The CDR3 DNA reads TGTGCCAGCTCTTACGGCAGGGGGCGGACCGGGGAGCTGTTTTTT. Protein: CASSYGRGRTGELFF.

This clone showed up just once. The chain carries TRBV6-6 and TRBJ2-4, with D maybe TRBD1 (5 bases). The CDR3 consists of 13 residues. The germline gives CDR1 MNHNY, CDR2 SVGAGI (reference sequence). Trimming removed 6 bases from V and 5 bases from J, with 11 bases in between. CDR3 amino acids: CASSTPGQNIQYF. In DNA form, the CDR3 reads TGTGCCAGCAGCACCCCAGGGCAAAACATTCAGTACTTC.

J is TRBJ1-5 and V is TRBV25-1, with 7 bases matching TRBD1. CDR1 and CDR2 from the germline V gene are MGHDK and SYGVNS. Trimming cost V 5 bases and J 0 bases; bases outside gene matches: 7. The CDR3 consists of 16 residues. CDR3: CASSPQGSYSNQPQHF. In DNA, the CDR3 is TGTGCCAGCAGTCCACAGGGGTCCTATAGCAATCAGCCCCAGCATTTT.

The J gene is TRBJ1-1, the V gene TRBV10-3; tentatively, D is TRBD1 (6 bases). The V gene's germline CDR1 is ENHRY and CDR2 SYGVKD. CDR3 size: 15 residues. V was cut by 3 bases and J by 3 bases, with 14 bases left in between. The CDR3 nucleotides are TGTGCCATCAGTGACTTGGGGGCTTTGGACACTGAAGCTTTCTTT. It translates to CAISDLGALDTEAFF.

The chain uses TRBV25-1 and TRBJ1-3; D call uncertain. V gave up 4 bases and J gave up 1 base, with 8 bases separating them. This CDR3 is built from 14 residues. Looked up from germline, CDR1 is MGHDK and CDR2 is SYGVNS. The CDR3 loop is CASSGRSSGNTIYF. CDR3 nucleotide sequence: TGTGCCAGCAGTGGCAGGAGTTCTGGAAACACCATATATTTT.

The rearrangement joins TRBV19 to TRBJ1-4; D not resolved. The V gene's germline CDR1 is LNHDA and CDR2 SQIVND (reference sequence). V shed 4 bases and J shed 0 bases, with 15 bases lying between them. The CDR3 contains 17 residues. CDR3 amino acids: CASSNFHTAATNEKLFF. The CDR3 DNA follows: TGTGCCAGTAGTAACTTCCATACGGCCGCAACTAATGAAAAACTGTTTTTT. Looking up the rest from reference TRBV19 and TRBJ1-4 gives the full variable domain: DGGITQSPKYLFRKEGQNVTLSCEQNLNHDAMYWYRQDPGQGLRLIYYSQIVNDFQKGDIAEGYSVSREKKESFPLTVTSAQKNPTAFYLCASSNFHTAATNEKLFFGSGTQLSVL.

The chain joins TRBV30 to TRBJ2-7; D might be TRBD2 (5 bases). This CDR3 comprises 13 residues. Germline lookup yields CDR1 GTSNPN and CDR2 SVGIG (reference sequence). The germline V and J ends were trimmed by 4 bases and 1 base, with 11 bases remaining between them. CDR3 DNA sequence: TGTGCCTGGACCTTCGGGGATTCCTACGAGCAGTACTTC. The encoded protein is CAWTFGDSYEQYF.

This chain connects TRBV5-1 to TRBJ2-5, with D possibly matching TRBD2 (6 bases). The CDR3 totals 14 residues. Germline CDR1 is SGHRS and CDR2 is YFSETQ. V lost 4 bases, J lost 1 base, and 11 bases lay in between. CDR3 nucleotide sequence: TGCGCCAGCAGCACCAGGGACTTCCAAGAGACCCAGTACTTC. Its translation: CASSTRDFQETQYF.

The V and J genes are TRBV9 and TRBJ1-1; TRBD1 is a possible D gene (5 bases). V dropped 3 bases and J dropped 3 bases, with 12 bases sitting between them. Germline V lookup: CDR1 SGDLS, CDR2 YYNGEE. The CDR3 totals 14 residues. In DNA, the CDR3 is TGTGCCAGCAGCGGCCACAGGCTCCACACTGAAGCTTTCTTT. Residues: CASSGHRLHTEAFF.

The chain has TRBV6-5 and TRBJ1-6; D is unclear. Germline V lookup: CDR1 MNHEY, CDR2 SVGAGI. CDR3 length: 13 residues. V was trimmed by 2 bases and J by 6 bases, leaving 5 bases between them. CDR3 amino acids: CASSYDRNSPLHF. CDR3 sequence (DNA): TGTGCCAGCAGTTACGACCGTAATTCACCCCTCCACTTT.

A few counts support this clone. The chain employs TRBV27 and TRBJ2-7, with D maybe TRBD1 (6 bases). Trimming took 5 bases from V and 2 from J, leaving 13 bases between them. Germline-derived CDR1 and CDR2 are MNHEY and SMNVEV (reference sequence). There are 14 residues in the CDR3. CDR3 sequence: CASSPRPGAYEQYF. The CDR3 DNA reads TGTGCCAGCAGTCCCAGGCCAGGGGCCTACGAGCAGTACTTC.